What follows is one T cell receptor beta chain and its context. Authors' data handling: Nucleated cell counts were estimated from reference gene primer amplification. The data were produced by immunoSEQ multiplex PCR, yet TCRdb's version contains in-frame clones alone and is incomplete. The V and J calls and the clone size are those of that table, but D and trimming were determined from the DNA. The repertoire holds about 74,000 clones, 70% to 90% seen once, with roughly 2.5% in the top ten. The data derive from a study of blood T cell repertoires in COVID-19. About the research overall: COVID-19 samples, acute and convalescent, were from the United States, Italy and Spain. Sources were T cells, B-cell-depleted T cells, or PBMCs; the material itself was cDNA or gDNA.

This CDR3 has 12 amino acids. Trimming pared 1 base from V and 6 bases from J, leaving 7 bases between. The V call is TRBV12-3 or TRBV12-4, the J call TRBJ2-7; D uncertain. This sequence was found in a man between 65 and 85 years old with active or convalescent COVID-19. Material for sequencing was peripheral blood. The CDR3 is CASSLGPGEQYF. CDR3 DNA sequence: TGTGCCAGCAGTTTAGGACCGGGCGAGCAGTACTTC.